One sample yielded the 26 T cell receptor beta chains listed below, sequenced in a study of identifying expanded T cells in peripheral blood. The data were produced by immunoSEQ multiplex PCR, yet TCRdb's version contains in-frame clones alone and is incomplete. Seen here are about 94,000 clones, around 90% observed once, and the top ten hold approximately 5.3%. Sequenced input: blood. These receptors came from a person aged 18-70 years in good health.

V gene TRBV25-1 combines with J gene TRBJ1-2, with D unresolved. The CDR3 length is 13 residues. Germline CDR1 reads MGHDK; CDR2 reads SYGVNS. V was shortened by 4 bases and J by 6 bases, with 12 bases between the two germline ends. The CDR3, as DNA: TGTGCCAGCAGTGTCCCAGGCAGACATGGCTACACCTTC. Translating it yields CASSVPGRHGYTF.

The chain recombines TRBV9 with TRBJ1-2, with a possible D match to TRBD1 (6 bases). Germline values: CDR1 SGDLS, CDR2 YYNGEE. V lost 0 bases and J lost 6, with 15 bases in between. The CDR3 covers 15 residues. The DNA of the CDR3 is TGTGCCAGCAGCGTAGCGGGAGGGGGAAGGGATGGCTACACCTTC. Protein: CASSVAGGGRDGYTF.

This sequence joins TRBV21-1 and TRBJ2-4. TRBV21-1 is classified as a pseudogene. This CDR3 spans 16 amino acids. The CDR3 coding sequence is TGTGCCAGCAGCAAAGGAAGGGGGAGGGCCAAAAACATTCAGTACTTC. Its translation: CASSKGRGRAKNIQYF.

The chain joins TRBV7-6 to TRBJ2-3; 7 nucleotides agree with TRBD2. The V segment lost 3 bases and the J segment 3 bases; nucleotides outside the gene matches: 12. CDR1 is SGHVS, CDR2 FNYEAQ, per germline. The CDR3 runs 17 residues. The CDR3 is CASSFGEGLAGTDTQYF. Written as DNA, the CDR3 is TGTGCCAGCAGCTTCGGGGAGGGGCTCGCGGGGACAGATACGCAGTATTTT.

The gene calls are TRBV14 and TRBJ1-2, with D unresolved. Germline lookup yields CDR1 SGHDN and CDR2 FVKESK. CDR3 length: 14 residues. Between the trimmed V and J ends, which lost 3 bases and 9 bases, there was a span of 17 bases. The CDR3 DNA is TGTGCCAGCAGCCACTCGCTTGGGTCAACGAGCTACACCTTC. This encodes CASSHSLGSTSYTF.

This sequence joins TRBV19 and TRBJ1-1, with no clear D. CDR1 is LNHDA, CDR2 SQIVND, per germline (reference sequence). This CDR3 has 14 amino acids. V lost 0 bases and J lost 1, with 6 bases in between. CDR3 coding DNA: TGTGCCAGTAGTATAGAGCGGCAGAACACTGAAGCTTTCTTT. Protein: CASSIERQNTEAFF.

The chain links TRBV19 to TRBJ1-5, with unresolved D. Trimming removed 5 bases from V and 0 bases from J, with 11 bases in between. From germline, CDR1 is LNHDA and CDR2 SQIVND (reference sequence). CDR3 length equals 15 residues. The CDR3 spells CASSFVVYSNQPQHF. In DNA, the CDR3 is TGTGCCAGTAGTTTTGTGGTCTATAGCAATCAGCCCCAGCATTTT.

V usage is TRBV6-1 and J usage is TRBJ1-6, with D possibly matching TRBD1 (5 bases). Germline loops: CDR1 MNHNS, CDR2 SASEGT. The CDR3 sequence is 13 residues long. Trimming cost V 11 bases and J 6 bases, with 14 bases left between them. CDR3 bases: TGTGCCGGTTCGACAGAAGTTAATTCACCCCTCCACTTT. Translating it yields CAGSTEVNSPLHF.

The chain combines TRBV6-1 with TRBJ1-2; D not resolved. The CDR3 has 13 residues. The germline CDR1 and CDR2 sequences are MNHNS and SASEGT. Trimming cost V 3 bases and J 8 bases, with 13 bases left between them. CDR3 loop: CASSDGWWWGYTF. Written as DNA, the CDR3 is TGTGCCAGCAGTGATGGGTGGTGGTGGGGCTACACCTTC.

The CDR3 coding sequence is TGTGCCAGCAGCTCACCAGGGGTGGAGACCCAGTACTTC. It specifies CASSSPGVETQYF. The chain has TRBV7-2 and TRBJ2-5, with a weak D call TRBD1 (6 bases). Trimming took off 4 bases at V and 5 bases at J, with 11 bases between the two ends. Germline CDR1 is SGHTA and CDR2 is FQGNSA. The CDR3 covers 13 residues.

The CDR3 DNA follows: TGTGCCATCAGTGAGCAGGGATTTAACACTGAAGCTTTCTTT. Its protein is CAISEQGFNTEAFF. The chain couples TRBV10-3 to TRBJ1-1, with D perhaps TRBD1 (5 bases). The CDR3 covers 14 residues. The V gene's germline CDR1 is ENHRY and CDR2 SYGVKD. Trimming pared 2 bases from V and 2 bases from J, leaving 9 bases between.

This clone was counted between two and nine times. J is TRBJ1-2 and V is TRBV11-2; 7 nucleotides align to TRBD1. V was pared by 5 bases and J by 7 bases, with 7 bases of the junction left unmatched. Germline assignment: CDR1 SGHAT and CDR2 FQNNGV. This CDR3 has 13 residues. The CDR3 protein is CASSLSRQGGYTF. For the CDR3, the DNA is TGTGCCAGCAGCCTTTCCAGACAGGGTGGCTACACCTTC.

The chain has TRBV6-6 and TRBJ1-2; tentative D call: TRBD1 (6 bases). The CDR3 runs 14 residues. Germline values: CDR1 MNHNY, CDR2 SVGAGI (reference sequence). V was trimmed by 4 bases and J by 4 bases, leaving 13 bases between them. CDR3 amino acids: CASSSRDTTYGYTF. CDR3 DNA: TGTGCCAGCAGTTCTCGGGACACTACCTATGGCTACACCTTC.

Regarding this clone: Other DNA variants within this sample encode the same CDR3. The chain employs TRBV18 and TRBJ1-5; D possibly corresponds to TRBD1 (6 bases). With 3 bases removed from V and 4 bases from J, the gap between germline ends came to 7 bases. Germline CDR1 KGHSH, CDR2 LQKENI. The CDR3 consists of 13 residues. The DNA of the CDR3 is TGTGCCAGCTCACCGGACAGAAATCAGCCCCAGCATTTT. Its translation: CASSPDRNQPQHF.

Notes on this clone: This same CDR3 is encoded by further DNA sequences in the sample. This chain joins TRBV6-5 and TRBJ1-5; the match to TRBD1 covers 7 bases. The CDR3 contains 15 residues. In germline, CDR1 is MNHEY, CDR2 SVGAGI. J was trimmed by 5 bases and V by 2 bases; bases with no gene match: 6. CDR3 amino acids: CASSYSRGGDQPQHF. The CDR3 DNA follows: TGTGCCAGCAGTTACAGTAGAGGGGGCGATCAGCCCCAGCATTTT.

The chain is built from TRBV7-3 and TRBJ2-5; a weak D match, TRBD2 (5 bases). This CDR3 has 15 amino acids. Germline assignment: CDR1 SGHTA and CDR2 FQGTGA. Trimming took off 2 bases at V and 4 bases at J, with 14 bases between the two ends. The CDR3, as DNA: TGTGCCAGCAGCTTAGGTGGGAGTGGTGGAGAGACCCAGTACTTC. This translates into CASSLGGSGGETQYF.

This chain joins TRBV5-6 and TRBJ1-4; TRBD1 matches at 12 bases. V lost 4 bases and J lost 7; bases outside the gene matches: 5. There are 15 residues in the CDR3. Germline CDR1 SGHDT, CDR2 YYEEEE. In DNA, the CDR3 is TGTGCCAGCAGCCCGCGGGACAGGGGGCGTGAAAAACTGTTTTTT. Its protein product is CASSPRDRGREKLFF.

The chain has TRBV4-2 and TRBJ1-1, with unresolved D. The CDR3 is 14 residues long. From germline, CDR1 is LGHNA and CDR2 YNFKEQ. The V gene lost 5 bases and the J gene lost 0 bases, with 10 bases spanning the gap. The CDR3 nucleotides read TGTGCCAGCAGCGGACCCGGGGTGAACACTGAAGCTTTCTTT. It translates to CASSGPGVNTEAFF.

This CDR3 is CASSLGTSGRSVQETQYF. In nucleotides, the CDR3 is TGCGCCAGCAGCTTAGGCACTAGCGGGAGGTCTGTACAAGAGACCCAGTACTTC. The genes are TRBV5-1 and TRBJ2-5, with 12 positions matching TRBD2. CDR1 and CDR2 from the germline V gene are SGHRS and YFSETQ. V shed 2 bases, J shed 2 bases, and the junction held 10 bases outside the gene matches. This CDR3 is 18 amino acids long. Full variable domain (missing parts from reference TRBV5-1 and TRBJ2-5): KAGVTQTPRYLIKTRGQQVTLSCSPISGHRSVSWYQQTPGQGLQFLFEYFSETQRNKGNFPGRFSGRQFSNSRSEMNVSTLELGDSALYLCASSLGTSGRSVQETQYFGPGTRLLVL.

J is TRBJ2-2 and V is TRBV7-9, with TRBD1 identical over 8 bases. The CDR3 loop spans 14 amino acids. Trimming cost V 7 bases and J 1 base; bases outside gene matches: 2. The germline V gene encodes CDR1 SEHNR and CDR2 FQNEAQ (reference sequence). The CDR3 nucleotides are TGTGCCAGCACGGGGACAGGGAACACCGGGGAGCTGTTTTTT. Protein product: CASTGTGNTGELFF.

The chain combines TRBV6-4 with TRBJ1-2; no definite D call. V lost 4 bases to trimming and J lost 1 base, with 13 bases between them. The germline V gene encodes CDR1 MRHNA and CDR2 SNTAGT. CDR3 length: 15 amino acids. CDR3 sequence reads: CASSVRTGSNYGYTF. For the CDR3, the DNA is TGTGCCAGCAGTGTCCGGACGGGGAGTAACTATGGCTACACCTTC.

The chain joins TRBV11-3 to TRBJ2-2; tentatively, D is TRBD2 (5 bases). V was clipped by 0 bases and J by 6 bases, with 11 bases between them. Germline loops: CDR1 SGHNT, CDR2 YENEEA. The CDR3 extends over 15 amino acids. CDR3 region: CASSLDPGVAGELFF. Written as DNA, the CDR3 is TGTGCCAGCAGCTTAGATCCCGGGGTCGCCGGGGAGCTGTTTTTT.

The chain couples TRBV2 to TRBJ1-3; perhaps TRBD1 as D (6 bases). V was trimmed by 5 bases and J by 3 bases, leaving 14 bases between them. Germline loops: CDR1 SNHLY, CDR2 FYNNEI. This CDR3 is 15 amino acids long. CDR3 protein: CASSYRGARGNTIYF. Here the CDR3 DNA reads TGTGCCAGCAGTTATCGGGGGGCCCGTGGAAACACCATATATTTT.

In its sample, this clone was seen once. This same CDR3 is encoded by further DNA sequences in the sample. This chain uses TRBV30 with TRBJ2-1; 7 bases map to TRBD2. There are 15 residues in the CDR3. Germline loops: CDR1 GTSNPN, CDR2 SVGIG (reference sequence). V was clipped by 0 bases and J by 2 bases; unmatched bases: 4. CDR3 nucleotides: TGTGCCTGGAGTGTACTGGCGGGAGCCTACAATGAGCAGTTCTTC. It encodes CAWSVLAGAYNEQFF.

The genes are TRBV11-2 and TRBJ1-3; D might be TRBD1 (6 bases). This CDR3 spans 15 amino acids. V was trimmed by 0 bases and J by 8 bases, leaving 14 bases between them. Per the germline V gene, CDR1 is SGHAT and CDR2 is FQNNGV. The CDR3 is CASSLDWVQGDTIYF. CDR3 nucleotides: TGTGCCAGCAGCTTAGATTGGGTACAGGGTGACACCATATATTTT. Combining the CDR3 with reference TRBV11-2 and TRBJ1-3 gives the whole variable domain EAGVAQSPRYKIIEKRQSVAFWCNPISGHATLYWYQQILGQGPKLLIQFQNNGVVDDSQLPKDRFSAERLKGVDSTLKIQPAKLEDSAVYLCASSLDWVQGDTIYFGEGSWLTVV.

The gene calls are TRBV5-1 and TRBJ1-1, with D perhaps matching TRBD1 (5 bases). V was cut by 0 bases and J by 7 bases, with 13 bases left in between. Germline assignment: CDR1 SGHRS and CDR2 YFSETQ. CDR3 length equals 14 residues. CDR3 protein: CASSLGQGTSEAFF. In DNA form, the CDR3 reads TGCGCCAGCAGCTTGGGCCAGGGTACGAGTGAAGCTTTCTTT.